Below, one T cell receptor (beta chain) is given with its context. This sample includes further DNA sequences coding for the same CDR3. The record originates from a study of blood T cell repertoires in COVID-19. Sequencing used immunoSEQ multiplex PCR; TCRdb keeps in-frame clones, though not all of them. The sample includes 350,000 to 400,000 clones, 90% of them seen just once. Sequenced input: peripheral blood. This receptor was obtained from a man aged 18 to 35 with active or convalescent COVID-19.

CDR3 residues: CASSQQGSNQPQHF. CDR3 DNA sequence: TGCGCCAGCAGCCAGCAGGGATCCAATCAGCCCCAGCATTTT. V is TRBV4-1 and J is TRBJ1-5, with D possibly TRBD1 on 5 matching bases. This CDR3 is 14 amino acids long. Looked up from germline, CDR1 is MGHRA and CDR2 is YSYEKL. The V gene lost 3 bases and the J gene lost 3 bases, with 9 bases spanning the gap.